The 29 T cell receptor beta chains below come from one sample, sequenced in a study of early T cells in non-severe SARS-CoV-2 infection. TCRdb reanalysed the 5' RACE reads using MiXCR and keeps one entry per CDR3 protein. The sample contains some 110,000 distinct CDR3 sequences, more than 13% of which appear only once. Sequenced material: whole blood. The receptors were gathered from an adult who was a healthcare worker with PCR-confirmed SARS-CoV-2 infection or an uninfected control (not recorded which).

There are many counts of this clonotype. The CDR3 protein is CASSPFRGTEAFF. In DNA form, the CDR3 reads TGTGCCAGCAGCCCCTTCAGGGGCACTGAAGCTTTCTTT. V is TRBV12-3 or TRBV12-4 and J is TRBJ1-1; the D gene is possibly TRBD1 (6 bases). With 6 bases removed from V and 4 bases from J, the gap between germline ends came to 12 bases. The CDR3 length is 13 residues.

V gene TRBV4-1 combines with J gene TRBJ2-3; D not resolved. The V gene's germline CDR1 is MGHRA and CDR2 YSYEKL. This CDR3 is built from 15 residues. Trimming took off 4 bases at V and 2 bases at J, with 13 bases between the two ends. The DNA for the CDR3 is TGCGCCAGCAGCCGTGAAGAGGTCTCCACAGATACGCAGTATTTT. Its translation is CASSREEVSTDTQYF.

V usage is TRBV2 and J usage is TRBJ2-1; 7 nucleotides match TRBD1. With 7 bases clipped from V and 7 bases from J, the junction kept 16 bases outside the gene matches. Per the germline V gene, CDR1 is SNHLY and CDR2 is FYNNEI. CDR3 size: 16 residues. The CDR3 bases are TGTGCCAGCACCGGCAAGGGGGCGACCTCTTTGAATGAGCAGTTCTTC. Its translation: CASTGKGATSLNEQFF.

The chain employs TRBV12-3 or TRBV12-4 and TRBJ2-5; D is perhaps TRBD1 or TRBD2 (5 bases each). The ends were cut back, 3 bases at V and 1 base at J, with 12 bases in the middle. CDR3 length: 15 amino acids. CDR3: CASSFYGGPQETQYF. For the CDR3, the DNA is TGTGCCAGCAGTTTCTATGGGGGACCCCAAGAGACCCAGTACTTC.

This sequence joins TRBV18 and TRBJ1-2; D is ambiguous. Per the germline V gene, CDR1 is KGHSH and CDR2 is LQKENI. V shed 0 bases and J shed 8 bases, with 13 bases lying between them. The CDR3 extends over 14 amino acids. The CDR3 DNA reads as TGTGCCAGCTCACCACCGGTTCCCGCAGGAGGCTACACCTTC. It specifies CASSPPVPAGGYTF.

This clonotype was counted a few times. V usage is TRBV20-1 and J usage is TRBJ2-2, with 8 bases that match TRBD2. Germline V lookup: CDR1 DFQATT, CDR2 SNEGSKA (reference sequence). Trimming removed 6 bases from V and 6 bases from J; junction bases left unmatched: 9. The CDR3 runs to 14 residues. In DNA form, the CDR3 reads TGCAGTGCCAGGTCCGGGGGGGCGGCCGGGGAGCTGTTTTTT. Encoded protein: CSARSGGAAGELFF.

The CDR3 here is CASSLAGGETDTQYF. In DNA, the CDR3 is TGTGCCAGCAGTTTGGCGGGGGGTGAGACAGATACGCAGTATTTT. The rearrangement links TRBV28 to TRBJ2-3, with 8 nucleotides matching TRBD2. This CDR3 contains 15 residues. The trim removed 3 bases at V and 3 bases at J, leaving 5 bases unmatched. From germline, CDR1 is MDHEN and CDR2 SYDVKM.

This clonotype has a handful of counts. The CDR3 is CASTGGAEYYGYTF. As DNA, the CDR3 is TGTGCCAGCACCGGGGGAGCGGAGTACTATGGCTACACCTTC. The chain carries TRBV6-1 and TRBJ1-2, with D tentatively TRBD1 (5 bases). The CDR3 sequence is 14 residues long. The V gene lost 7 bases and the J gene lost 3 bases, with 15 bases spanning the gap. The V gene's germline CDR1 is MNHNS and CDR2 SASEGT.

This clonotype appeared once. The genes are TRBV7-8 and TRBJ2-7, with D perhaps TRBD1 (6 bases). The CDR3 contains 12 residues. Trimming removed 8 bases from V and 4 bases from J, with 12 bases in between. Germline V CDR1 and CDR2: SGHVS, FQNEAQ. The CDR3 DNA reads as TGTGCCAGCGCAAAACAGGGTTACGAGCAGTACTTC. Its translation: CASAKQGYEQYF.

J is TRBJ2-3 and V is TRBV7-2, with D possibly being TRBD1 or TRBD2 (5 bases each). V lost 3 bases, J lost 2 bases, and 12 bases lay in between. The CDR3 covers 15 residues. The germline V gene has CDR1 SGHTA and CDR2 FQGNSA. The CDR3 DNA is TGTGCCAGCAGCTTGGACGGGGCCCCCACAGATACGCAGTATTTT. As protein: CASSLDGAPTDTQYF. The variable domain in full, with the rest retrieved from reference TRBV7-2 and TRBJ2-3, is GAGVSQSPSNKVTEKGKDVELRCDPISGHTALYWYRQSLGQGLEFLIYFQGNSAPDKSGLPSDRFSAERTGGSVSTLTIQRTQQEDSAVYLCASSLDGAPTDTQYFGPGTRLTVL.

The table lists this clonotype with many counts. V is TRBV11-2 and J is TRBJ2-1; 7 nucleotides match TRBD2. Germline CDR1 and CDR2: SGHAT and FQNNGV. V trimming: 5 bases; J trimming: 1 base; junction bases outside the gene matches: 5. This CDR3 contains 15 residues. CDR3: CASSAGGSSYNEQFF. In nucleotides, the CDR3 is TGTGCCAGCAGCGCCGGGGGGTCTTCCTACAATGAGCAGTTCTTC.

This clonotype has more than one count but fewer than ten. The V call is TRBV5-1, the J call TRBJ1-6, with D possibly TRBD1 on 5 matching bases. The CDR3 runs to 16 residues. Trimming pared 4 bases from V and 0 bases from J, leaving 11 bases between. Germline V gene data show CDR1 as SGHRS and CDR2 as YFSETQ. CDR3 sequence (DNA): TGCGCCAGCAGCCAGGGCCACAGCTCCTATAATTCACCCCTCCACTTT. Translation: CASSQGHSSYNSPLHF.

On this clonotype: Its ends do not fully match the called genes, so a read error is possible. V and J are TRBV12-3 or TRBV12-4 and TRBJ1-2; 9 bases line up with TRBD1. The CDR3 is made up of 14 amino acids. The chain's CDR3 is CANSLGQGTYGYTF. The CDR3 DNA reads TGTGCCAACAGTCTGGGACAGGGAACCTATGGCTACACCTTC.

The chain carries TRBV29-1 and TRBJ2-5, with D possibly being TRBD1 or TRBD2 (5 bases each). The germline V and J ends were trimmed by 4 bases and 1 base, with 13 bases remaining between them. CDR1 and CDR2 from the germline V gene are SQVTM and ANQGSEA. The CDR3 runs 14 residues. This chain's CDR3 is CSVGEGNPQETQYF. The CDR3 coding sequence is TGCAGCGTTGGCGAGGGGAACCCCCAAGAGACCCAGTACTTC.

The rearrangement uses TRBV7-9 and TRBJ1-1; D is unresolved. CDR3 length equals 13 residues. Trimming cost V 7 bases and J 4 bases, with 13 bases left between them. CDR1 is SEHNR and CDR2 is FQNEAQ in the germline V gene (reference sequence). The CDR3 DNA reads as TGTGCCAGCACCCTTCTGGAGGGCACTGAAGCTTTCTTT. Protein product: CASTLLEGTEAFF.

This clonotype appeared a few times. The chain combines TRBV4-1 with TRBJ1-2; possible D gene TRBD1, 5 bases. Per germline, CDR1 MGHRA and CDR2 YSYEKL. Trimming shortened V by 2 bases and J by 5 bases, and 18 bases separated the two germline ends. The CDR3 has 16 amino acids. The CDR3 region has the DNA TGCGCCAGCAGCCAACGAAAGCAGGGCTTTAGGTATGGCTACACCTTC. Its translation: CASSQRKQGFRYGYTF.

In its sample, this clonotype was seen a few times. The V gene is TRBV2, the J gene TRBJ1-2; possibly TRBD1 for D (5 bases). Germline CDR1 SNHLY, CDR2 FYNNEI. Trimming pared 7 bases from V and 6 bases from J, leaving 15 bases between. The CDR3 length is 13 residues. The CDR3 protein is CASIERDFNGYTF. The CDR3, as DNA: TGTGCCAGCATAGAAAGGGACTTTAATGGCTACACCTTC.

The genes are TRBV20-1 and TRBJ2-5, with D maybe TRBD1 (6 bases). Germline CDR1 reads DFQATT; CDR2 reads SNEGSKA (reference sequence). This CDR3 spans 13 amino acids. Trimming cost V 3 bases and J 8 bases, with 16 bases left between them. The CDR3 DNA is TGCAGTGCTAGTCGGACAGCACTGGAAACCCAGTACTTC. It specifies CSASRTALETQYF.

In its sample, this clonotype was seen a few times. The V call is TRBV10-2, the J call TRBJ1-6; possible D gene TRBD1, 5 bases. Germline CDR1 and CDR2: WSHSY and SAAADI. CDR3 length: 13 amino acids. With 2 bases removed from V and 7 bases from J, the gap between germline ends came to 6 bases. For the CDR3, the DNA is TGCGCCAGCAGTGAGGGGGGAAATTCACCCCTCCACTTT. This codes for CASSEGGNSPLHF.

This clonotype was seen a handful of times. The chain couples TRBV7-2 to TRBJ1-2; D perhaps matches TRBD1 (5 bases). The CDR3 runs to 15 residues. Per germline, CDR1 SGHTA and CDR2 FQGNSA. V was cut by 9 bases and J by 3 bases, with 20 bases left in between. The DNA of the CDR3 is TGTGCCAGTTCAACGTCGGGACTTCCCCACTATGGCTACACCTTC. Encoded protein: CASSTSGLPHYGYTF.

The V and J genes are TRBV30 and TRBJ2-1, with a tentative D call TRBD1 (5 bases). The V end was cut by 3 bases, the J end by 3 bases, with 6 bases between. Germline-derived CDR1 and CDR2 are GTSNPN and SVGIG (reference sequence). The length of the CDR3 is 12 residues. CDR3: CAWRGDYNEQFF. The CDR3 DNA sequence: TGTGCCTGGAGAGGGGACTACAATGAGCAGTTCTTC.

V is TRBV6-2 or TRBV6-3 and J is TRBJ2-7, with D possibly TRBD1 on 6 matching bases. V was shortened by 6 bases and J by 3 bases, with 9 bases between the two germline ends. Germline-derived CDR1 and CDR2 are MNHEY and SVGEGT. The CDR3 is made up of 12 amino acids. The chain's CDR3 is CASREGGYEQYF. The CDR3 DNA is TGTGCCAGCAGGGAAGGGGGCTACGAGCAGTACTTC.

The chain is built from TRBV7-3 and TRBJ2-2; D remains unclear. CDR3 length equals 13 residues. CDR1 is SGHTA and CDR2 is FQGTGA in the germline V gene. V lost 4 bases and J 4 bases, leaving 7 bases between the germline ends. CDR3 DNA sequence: TGTGCCAGCAGCTCCCCTGGCACCGGGGAGCTGTTTTTT. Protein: CASSSPGTGELFF. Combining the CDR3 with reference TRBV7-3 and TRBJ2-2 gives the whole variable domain GAGVSQTPSNKVTEKGKYVELRCDPISGHTALYWYRQSLGQGPEFLIYFQGTGAADDSGLPNDRFFAVRPEGSVSTLKIQRTERGDSAVYLCASSSPGTGELFFGEGSRLTVL.

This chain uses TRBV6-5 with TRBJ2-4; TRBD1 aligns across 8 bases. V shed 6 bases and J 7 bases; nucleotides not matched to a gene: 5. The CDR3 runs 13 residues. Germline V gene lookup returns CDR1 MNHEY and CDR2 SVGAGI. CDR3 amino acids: CASSPTGDNIQYF. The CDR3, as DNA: TGTGCCAGCAGCCCGACAGGGGACAACATTCAGTACTTC.

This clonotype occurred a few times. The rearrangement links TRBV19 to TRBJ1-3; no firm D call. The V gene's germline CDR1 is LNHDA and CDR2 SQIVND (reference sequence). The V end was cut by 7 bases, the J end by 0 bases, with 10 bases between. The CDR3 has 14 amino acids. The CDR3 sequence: CASMRSISGNTIYF. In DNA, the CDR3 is TGTGCCAGTATGAGGTCAATCTCTGGAAACACCATATATTTT.

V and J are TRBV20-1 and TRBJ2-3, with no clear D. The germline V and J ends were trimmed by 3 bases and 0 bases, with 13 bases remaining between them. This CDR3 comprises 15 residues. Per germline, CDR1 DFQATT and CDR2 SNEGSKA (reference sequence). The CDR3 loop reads CSARPGAPSTDTQYF. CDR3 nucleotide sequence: TGCAGTGCTAGGCCCGGTGCGCCGAGCACAGATACGCAGTATTTT.

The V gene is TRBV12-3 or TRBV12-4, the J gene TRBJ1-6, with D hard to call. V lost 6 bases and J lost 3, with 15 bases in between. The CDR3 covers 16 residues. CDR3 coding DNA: TGTGCCAGCAGGATGCGTGGTGTGGGCTATAATTCACCCCTCCACTTT. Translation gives CASRMRGVGYNSPLHF.

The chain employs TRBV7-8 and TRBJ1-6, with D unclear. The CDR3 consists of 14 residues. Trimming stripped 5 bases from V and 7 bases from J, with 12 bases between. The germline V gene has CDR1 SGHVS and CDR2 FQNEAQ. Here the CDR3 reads CASSQGSPNSPLHF. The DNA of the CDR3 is TGTGCCAGCAGCCAAGGGTCCCCCAATTCACCCCTCCACTTT.

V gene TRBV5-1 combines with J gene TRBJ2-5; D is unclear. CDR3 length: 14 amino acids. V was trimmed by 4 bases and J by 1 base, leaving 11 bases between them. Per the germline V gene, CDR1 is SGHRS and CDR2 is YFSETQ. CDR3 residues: CASSRLGGQETQYF. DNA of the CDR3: TGCGCCAGCAGCCGTCTGGGCGGCCAAGAGACCCAGTACTTC.